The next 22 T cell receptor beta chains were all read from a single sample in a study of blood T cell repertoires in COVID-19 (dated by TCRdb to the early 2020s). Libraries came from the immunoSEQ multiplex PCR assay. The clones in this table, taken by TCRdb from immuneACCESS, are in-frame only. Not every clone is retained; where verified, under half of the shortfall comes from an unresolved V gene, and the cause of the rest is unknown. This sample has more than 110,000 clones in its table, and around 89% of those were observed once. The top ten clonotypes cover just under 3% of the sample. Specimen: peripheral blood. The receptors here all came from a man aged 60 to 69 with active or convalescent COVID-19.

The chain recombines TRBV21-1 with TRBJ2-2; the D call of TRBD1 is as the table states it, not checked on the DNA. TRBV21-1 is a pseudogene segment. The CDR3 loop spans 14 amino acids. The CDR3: CASNRTLNTGELFF. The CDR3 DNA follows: TGTGCCAGCAACAGGACCCTAAACACCGGGGAGCTGTTTTTT.

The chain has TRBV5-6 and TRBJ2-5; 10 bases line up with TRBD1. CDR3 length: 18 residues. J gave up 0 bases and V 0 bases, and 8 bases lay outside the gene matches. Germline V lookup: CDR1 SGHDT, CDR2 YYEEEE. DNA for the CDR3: TGTGCCAGCAGCTTGGAGGAGACAGGGGGCTCGTACCAAGAGACCCAGTACTTC. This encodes CASSLEETGGSYQETQYF.

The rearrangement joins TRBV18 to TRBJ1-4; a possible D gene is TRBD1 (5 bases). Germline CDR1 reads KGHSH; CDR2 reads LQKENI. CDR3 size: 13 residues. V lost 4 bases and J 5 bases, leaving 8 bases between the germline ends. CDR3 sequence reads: CASSRGPNEKLFF. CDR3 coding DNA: TGTGCCAGCTCACGGGGCCCAAATGAAAAACTGTTTTTT.

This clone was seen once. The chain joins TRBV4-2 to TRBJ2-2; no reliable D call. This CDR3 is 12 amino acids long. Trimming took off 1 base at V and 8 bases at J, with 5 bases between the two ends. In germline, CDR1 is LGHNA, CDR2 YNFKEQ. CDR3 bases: TGTGCCAGCAGCCAAGGACTGGGGGAGCTGTTTTTT. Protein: CASSQGLGELFF.

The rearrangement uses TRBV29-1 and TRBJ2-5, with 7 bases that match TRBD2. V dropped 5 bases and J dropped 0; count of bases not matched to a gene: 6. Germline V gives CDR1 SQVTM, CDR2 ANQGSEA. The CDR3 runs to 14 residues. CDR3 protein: CSVLGRGDQETQYF. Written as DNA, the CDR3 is TGCAGCGTTCTGGGCCGGGGGGACCAAGAGACCCAGTACTTC.

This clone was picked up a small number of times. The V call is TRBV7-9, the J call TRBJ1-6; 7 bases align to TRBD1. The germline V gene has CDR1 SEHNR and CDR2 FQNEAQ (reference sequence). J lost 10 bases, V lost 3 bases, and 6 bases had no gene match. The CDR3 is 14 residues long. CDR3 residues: CASSFTGVRSPLHF. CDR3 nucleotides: TGTGCCAGCAGCTTTACAGGGGTTCGGTCACCCCTCCACTTT.

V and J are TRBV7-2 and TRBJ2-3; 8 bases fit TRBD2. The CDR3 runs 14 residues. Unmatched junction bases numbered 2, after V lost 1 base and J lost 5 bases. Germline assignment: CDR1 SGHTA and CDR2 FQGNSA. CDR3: CASSLGGLVDTQYF. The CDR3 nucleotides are TGTGCCAGCAGCTTAGGGGGACTAGTAGATACGCAGTATTTT.

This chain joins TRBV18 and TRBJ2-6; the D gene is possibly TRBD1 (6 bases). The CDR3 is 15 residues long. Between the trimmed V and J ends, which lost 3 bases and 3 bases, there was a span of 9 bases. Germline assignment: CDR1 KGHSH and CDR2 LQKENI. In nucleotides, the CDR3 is TGTGCCAGCTCACCCGAGACAGGTGGGGCCAACGTCCTGACTTTC. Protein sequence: CASSPETGGANVLTF.

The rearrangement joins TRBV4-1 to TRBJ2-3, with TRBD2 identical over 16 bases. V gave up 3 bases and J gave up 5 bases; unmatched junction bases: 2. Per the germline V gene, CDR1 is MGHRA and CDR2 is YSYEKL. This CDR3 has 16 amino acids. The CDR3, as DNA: TGCGCCAGCAGCCAGGGGACTAGCGGGAGGGGAGATACGCAGTATTTT. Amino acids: CASSQGTSGRGDTQYF.

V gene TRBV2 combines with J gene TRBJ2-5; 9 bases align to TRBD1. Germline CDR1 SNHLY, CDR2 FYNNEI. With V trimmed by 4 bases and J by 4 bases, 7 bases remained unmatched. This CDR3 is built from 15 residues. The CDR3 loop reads CASSAGTGRGETQYF. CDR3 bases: TGTGCCAGCAGTGCCGGGACAGGGCGTGGAGAGACCCAGTACTTC. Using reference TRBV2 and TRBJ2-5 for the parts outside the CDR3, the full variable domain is EPEVTQTPSHQVTQMGQEVILRCVPISNHLYFYWYRQILGQKVEFLVSFYNNEISEKSEIFDDQFSVERPDGSNFTLKIRSTKLEDSAMYFCASSAGTGRGETQYFGPGTRLLVL.

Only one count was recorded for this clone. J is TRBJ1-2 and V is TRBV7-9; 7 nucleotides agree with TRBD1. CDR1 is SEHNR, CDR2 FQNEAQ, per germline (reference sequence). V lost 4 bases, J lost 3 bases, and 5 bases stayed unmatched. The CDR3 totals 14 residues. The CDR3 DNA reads TGTGCCAGCAGCTCGACAGGGTGGGACTATGGCTACACCTTC. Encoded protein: CASSSTGWDYGYTF.

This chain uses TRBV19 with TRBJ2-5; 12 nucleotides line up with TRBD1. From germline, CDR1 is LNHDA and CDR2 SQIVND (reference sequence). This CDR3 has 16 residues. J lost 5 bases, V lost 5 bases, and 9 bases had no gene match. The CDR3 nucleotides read TGTGCCAGTAGTTCGCCTCGGGACAGGGGGCGGGAGACCCAGTACTTC. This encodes CASSSPRDRGRETQYF.

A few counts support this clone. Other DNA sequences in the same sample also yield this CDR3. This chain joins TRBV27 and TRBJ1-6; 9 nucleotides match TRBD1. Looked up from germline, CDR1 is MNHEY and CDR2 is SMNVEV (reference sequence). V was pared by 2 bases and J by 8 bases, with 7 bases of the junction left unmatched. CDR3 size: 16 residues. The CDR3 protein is CASSLKGTGSDSPLHF. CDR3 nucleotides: TGTGCCAGCAGTTTAAAGGGGACAGGGTCTGATTCACCCCTCCACTTT.

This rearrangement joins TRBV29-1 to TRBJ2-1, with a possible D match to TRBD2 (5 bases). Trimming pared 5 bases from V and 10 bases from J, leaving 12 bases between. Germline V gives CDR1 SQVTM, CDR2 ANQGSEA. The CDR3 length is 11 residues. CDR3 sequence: CSVQKSGEQFF. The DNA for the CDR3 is TGCAGCGTTCAGAAGTCGGGGGAGCAGTTCTTC.

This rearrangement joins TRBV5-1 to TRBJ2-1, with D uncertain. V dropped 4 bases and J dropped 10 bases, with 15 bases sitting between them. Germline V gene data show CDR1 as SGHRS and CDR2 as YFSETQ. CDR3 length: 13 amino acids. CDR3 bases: TGCGCCAGCAGCCACTCGGAGCTTATAGAGCAGTTCTTC. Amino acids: CASSHSELIEQFF.

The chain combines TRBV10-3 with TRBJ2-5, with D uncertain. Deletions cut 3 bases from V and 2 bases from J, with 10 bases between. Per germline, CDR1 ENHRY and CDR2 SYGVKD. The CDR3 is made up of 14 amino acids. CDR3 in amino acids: CAISELVGQETQYF. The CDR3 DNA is TGTGCCATCAGTGAATTAGTCGGTCAAGAGACCCAGTACTTC.

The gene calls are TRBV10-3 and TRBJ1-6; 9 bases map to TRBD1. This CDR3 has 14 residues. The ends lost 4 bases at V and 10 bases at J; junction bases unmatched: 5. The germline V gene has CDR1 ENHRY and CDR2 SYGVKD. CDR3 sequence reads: CAISGQGGWSPLHF. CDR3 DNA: TGTGCCATCAGTGGACAGGGGGGGTGGTCACCCCTCCACTTT.

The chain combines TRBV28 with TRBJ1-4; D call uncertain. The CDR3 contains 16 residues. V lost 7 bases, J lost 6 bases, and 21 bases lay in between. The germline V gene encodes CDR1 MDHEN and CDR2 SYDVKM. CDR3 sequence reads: CASKVGPIGNDEKLFF. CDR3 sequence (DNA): TGTGCCAGCAAGGTTGGGCCCATCGGGAATGATGAAAAACTGTTTTTT.

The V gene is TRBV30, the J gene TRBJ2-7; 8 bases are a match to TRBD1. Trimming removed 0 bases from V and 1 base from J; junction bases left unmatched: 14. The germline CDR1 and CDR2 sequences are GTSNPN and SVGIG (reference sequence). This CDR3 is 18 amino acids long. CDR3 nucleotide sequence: TGTGCCTGGAGTGTCTTCGAGCAGGGGGCGGGTGAATCCTACGAGCAGTACTTC. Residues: CAWSVFEQGAGESYEQYF.

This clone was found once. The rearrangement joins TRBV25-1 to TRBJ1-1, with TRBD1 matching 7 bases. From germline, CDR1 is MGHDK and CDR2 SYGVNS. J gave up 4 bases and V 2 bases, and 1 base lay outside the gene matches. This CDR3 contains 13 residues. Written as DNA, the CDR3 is TGTGCCAGCAGTGAAAGGGGGCCCACTGAAGCTTTCTTT. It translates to CASSERGPTEAFF. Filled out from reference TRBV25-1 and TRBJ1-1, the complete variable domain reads EADIYQTPRYLVIGTGKKITLECSQTMGHDKMYWYQQDPGMELHLIHYSYGVNSTEKGDLSSESTVSRIRTEHFPLTLESARPSHTSQYLCASSERGPTEAFFGQGTRLTVV.

CDR3 region: CAWSALAGKGEQYF. The CDR3, as DNA: TGTGCCTGGAGTGCCCTAGCGGGAAAGGGCGAGCAGTACTTC. The rearrangement links TRBV30 to TRBJ2-7; 9 nucleotides align to TRBD2. Trimming took 1 base from V and 6 from J; bases not matched to a gene: 7. CDR3 length: 14 residues. Germline V gene data show CDR1 as GTSNPN and CDR2 as SVGIG (reference sequence).

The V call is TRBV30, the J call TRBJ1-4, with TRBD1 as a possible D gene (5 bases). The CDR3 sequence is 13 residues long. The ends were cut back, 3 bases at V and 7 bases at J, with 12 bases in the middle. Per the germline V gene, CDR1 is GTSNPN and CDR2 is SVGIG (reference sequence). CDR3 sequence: CAWRPGLPEKLFF. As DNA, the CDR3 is TGTGCCTGGAGACCGGGACTCCCTGAAAAACTGTTTTTT.